The next 15 T cell receptor beta chains were all read from a single sample in a study of vaccination and CD4 T cells after COVID-19. This sample's treatment: approximately nine-day PBMC culture with coronavirus spike peptide pools or control peptides (ViraFEST assay). The antigens of these receptors remain unknown. The Oncomine TCR Beta short-read assay sequenced DNA from cultured CD4+ T cells. MiXCR was run by TCRdb on the PCR reads, yielding one entry per CDR3 protein. The repertoire includes around 19,000 distinct CDR3 sequences, around 49% of them detected once, and roughly 4.2% sits in the top ten. The source material was CD4+ T cells from blood, cultured in vitro. All receptors come from a human donor who had recovered from COVID-19.

This clonotype ranks as medium-sized. The rearrangement joins TRBV6-2 or TRBV6-3 to TRBJ1-5; the match to TRBD1 covers 9 bases. The CDR3 runs to 15 residues. The trim removed 5 bases at V and 4 bases at J, leaving 6 bases unmatched. Looked up from germline, CDR1 is MNHEY and CDR2 is SVGEGT. CDR3 loop: CASSPWDRVNQPQHF. The CDR3, as DNA: TGTGCCAGCAGTCCTTGGGACAGGGTAAATCAGCCCCAGCATTTT.

The rearrangement joins TRBV20-1 to TRBJ1-2; D unclear. The V end lost 1 base, the J end lost 4 bases, and 10 bases lay between the germline ends. The CDR3 has 13 residues. CDR1 is DFQATT, CDR2 SNEGSKA, per germline (reference sequence). The CDR3 here is CSARVGLGYGYTF. In DNA, the CDR3 is TGCAGTGCTAGAGTCGGGTTGGGCTATGGCTACACCTTC.

Points on this clonotype: An end of the junction does not agree with germline; a read error may underlie this. The chain has TRBV7-8 and TRBJ2-1; 13 positions match TRBD2. From germline, CDR1 is SGHVS and CDR2 FQNEAQ. The CDR3 is 14 residues long. The CDR3 protein is CAGSPDPTSGGAFF. CDR3 bases: TGTGCCGGCAGCCCAGACCCTACTAGCGGGGGGGCCTTCTTC.

By sample share, this clonotype is large. The chain couples TRBV6-1 to TRBJ1-6, with D possibly matching TRBD1 (5 bases). The CDR3 has 14 amino acids. V lost 8 bases and J lost 5, with 13 bases in between. Germline CDR1 MNHNS, CDR2 SASEGT. CDR3 sequence: CASQGRPNNSPLHF. The CDR3 DNA follows: TGTGCCAGCCAGGGAAGACCCAATAATTCACCCCTCCACTTT.

Worth noting for this clonotype: An end of the junction does not agree with germline; a read error may underlie this. The V call is TRBV6-1, the J call TRBJ1-6; D unclear. The CDR3 covers 14 residues. Germline-derived CDR1 and CDR2 are MNHNS and SASEGT. CDR3 sequence (DNA): TGTGCCAGCAGTGATTCAGGCTATAATCCACCCCTCCACTTT. This encodes CASSDSGYNPPLHF.

This sequence joins TRBV20-1 and TRBJ2-3, with TRBD2 matching over 9 bases. The CDR3 sequence is 11 residues long. The trim removed 7 bases at V and 5 bases at J, leaving 1 base unmatched. Germline V gene sequence: CDR1 DFQATT, CDR2 SNEGSKA (reference sequence). This chain's CDR3 is CSGGGGDTQYF. As DNA, the CDR3 is TGCAGTGGCGGGGGGGGAGATACGCAGTATTTT.

This clonotype was seen a handful of times. The J gene is TRBJ2-7, the V gene TRBV10-3; 12 bases fit TRBD2. The J segment lost 1 base and the V segment lost 3 bases, leaving 1 base of the junction unmatched. The germline V gene has CDR1 ENHRY and CDR2 SYGVKD. CDR3 length: 15 residues. This chain's CDR3 is CAISDLAGGSYEQYF. CDR3 DNA sequence: TGTGCCATCAGTGACCTAGCGGGAGGGTCCTACGAGCAGTACTTC.

The chain has TRBV12-3 or TRBV12-4 and TRBJ2-1; D is possibly TRBD2 (5 bases). The CDR3 is 16 amino acids. V lost 3 bases and J lost 0, with 12 bases in between. CDR3 loop: CASSFRGASSYNEQFF. Written as DNA, the CDR3 is TGTGCCAGCAGTTTCCGGGGAGCGAGCTCCTACAATGAGCAGTTCTTC.

The chain employs TRBV20-1 and TRBJ1-1, with TRBD1 matching over 9 bases. The CDR3 is 14 amino acids. J gave up 8 bases and V 5 bases, and 12 bases lay outside the gene matches. Germline CDR1 and CDR2: DFQATT and SNEGSKA (reference sequence). This CDR3 is CSASQSTGGGEAFF. The CDR3 nucleotides read TGCAGTGCTTCCCAATCGACAGGGGGGGGGGAAGCTTTCTTT.

Only a few counts were recorded for this clonotype. The chain couples TRBV5-1 to TRBJ2-7; TRBD2 aligns across 12 bases. CDR1 is SGHRS and CDR2 is YFSETQ in the germline V gene. V dropped 4 bases and J dropped 3; count of bases not matched to a gene: 2. CDR3 length: 14 residues. The CDR3 DNA is TGCGCCAGCAGCCTGACTAGCGGGGGCTACGAGCAGTACTTC. Protein: CASSLTSGGYEQYF.

The CDR3 DNA reads as TGTGCCAGCAGACAGAGACAGATAACAAACACTGAAGCTTTCTTT. It encodes CASRQRQITNTEAFF. The chain couples TRBV28 to TRBJ1-1, with a possible D match to TRBD1 (5 bases). V was clipped by 6 bases and J by 2 bases, with 16 bases between them. Germline V gene sequence: CDR1 MDHEN, CDR2 SYDVKM. This CDR3 comprises 15 residues.

The chain employs TRBV12-5 and TRBJ1-6, with a tentative D call TRBD1 (5 bases). Germline CDR1 LGHNT, CDR2 FRNRAP. Deletions cut 6 bases from V and 9 bases from J, with 18 bases between. This CDR3 is 15 amino acids long. The CDR3 DNA is TGTGCTAGTGGCTCGGGGGTGGCCGCCGGTTCACCCCTCCACTTT. Translating it yields CASGSGVAAGSPLHF.

V usage is TRBV14 and J usage is TRBJ1-1, with 7 bases fitting TRBD1. The CDR3 runs 16 residues. V dropped 5 bases and J dropped 4; count of bases not matched to a gene: 13. Germline V gene sequence: CDR1 SGHDN, CDR2 FVKESK. In nucleotides, the CDR3 is TGTGCCAGCAGCGATCTGGGGATCAGGGGGGGCACTGAAGCTTTCTTT. Translating gives CASSDLGIRGGTEAFF.

The CDR3 here is CASSSTTRATGELFF. The CDR3 bases are TGTGCCAGCAGCAGCACGACGAGGGCCACCGGGGAGCTGTTTTTT. This chain connects TRBV7-2 to TRBJ2-2; a weak D match, TRBD2 (5 bases). This CDR3 has 15 amino acids. V was clipped by 5 bases and J by 4 bases, with 14 bases between them. Germline V gene data show CDR1 as SGHTA and CDR2 as FQGNSA. Full variable domain (missing parts from reference TRBV7-2 and TRBJ2-2): GAGVSQSPSNKVTEKGKDVELRCDPISGHTALYWYRQSLGQGLEFLIYFQGNSAPDKSGLPSDRFSAERTGGSVSTLTIQRTQQEDSAVYLCASSSTTRATGELFFGEGSRLTVL.

The gene calls are TRBV2 and TRBJ2-1, with no clear D. Germline CDR1 is SNHLY and CDR2 is FYNNEI. The length of the CDR3 is 14 residues. The ends were cut back, 6 bases at V and 4 bases at J, with 13 bases in the middle. The CDR3 bases are TGTGCCAGCAGGCTACGGACCGATTACAATGAGCAGTTCTTC. Its protein is CASRLRTDYNEQFF.